A single sample gave rise to the 24 T cell receptor beta chains below, sequenced in a study of blood T cells in healthy people across ages. Together with a sample-barcoded 5' primer, a J-beta primer mix was included in a second PCR lasting roughly 6 to 12 cycles. TCRdb redid the calling of the 5' RACE reads with MiXCR, one entry per CDR3 protein. The table shows roughly 930,000 distinct CDR3 sequences, with around 46% occurring only once. Source material: blood. Every receptor here comes from a man aged 25 to 45 in good health.

This clonotype was seen a handful of times. The V call is TRBV28, the J call TRBJ2-7; 7 positions match TRBD1. V lost 1 base, J lost 0 bases, and 9 bases stayed unmatched. Germline V gives CDR1 MDHEN, CDR2 SYDVKM. CDR3 size: 17 residues. CDR3 amino acids: CASSLSRRQGFSYEQYF. For the CDR3, the DNA is TGTGCCAGCAGTTTATCCCGGAGACAGGGATTCTCCTACGAGCAGTACTTC.

About this clonotype itself: This may come from a read error, since a much larger clone is one base off. This chain uses TRBV4-3 with TRBJ1-6; D remains ambiguous. This CDR3 has 15 residues. Per the germline V gene, CDR1 is LGHNA and CDR2 is YSLEER. The chain's CDR3 is CASSQTYYYNSPLYF. Here the CDR3 DNA reads TGCGCCAGCAGCCAAACATATTATTATAATTCACCCCTCTACTTT.

This clonotype came up a few times. The chain uses TRBV9 and TRBJ2-7, with TRBD2 matching 14 bases. V shed 4 bases and J 4 bases; nucleotides not matched to a gene: 7. Germline V gives CDR1 SGDLS, CDR2 YYNGEE. The CDR3 is made up of 16 amino acids. The CDR3 loop is CASSPGTSGGWYEQYF. The CDR3 DNA follows: TGTGCCAGCAGCCCCGGGACTAGCGGGGGTTGGTACGAGCAGTACTTC.

There are a few counts of this clonotype. The rearrangement joins TRBV4-1 to TRBJ2-1; possible D gene TRBD2, 6 bases. V was cut by 0 bases and J by 1 base, with 13 bases left in between. CDR1 and CDR2 from the germline V gene are MGHRA and YSYEKL. The CDR3 is 17 residues long. Here the CDR3 reads CASSQDGRGGSYNEQFF. The CDR3 DNA reads as TGCGCCAGCAGCCAAGATGGGCGGGGAGGATCCTACAATGAGCAGTTCTTC.

Points on this clonotype: This sequence may be a read error, since a much larger clone differs from it by one base. The chain is built from TRBV6-2 or TRBV6-3 and TRBJ2-7; a possible D gene is TRBD1 (6 bases). The CDR3 is 14 amino acids. Between the trimmed V and J ends, which lost 5 bases and 0 bases, there was a span of 11 bases. Germline V gene lookup returns CDR1 MNHEY and CDR2 SVGEGT. This CDR3 reads CASSDLDSSYEQYF. In DNA form, the CDR3 reads TGTGCCAGCAGTGACTTGGACAGCTCCTACGAGCAGTACTTC.

The V gene is TRBV29-1, the J gene TRBJ2-1; the match to TRBD1 covers 7 bases. V lost 3 bases to trimming and J lost 8 bases; unmatched junction nucleotides: 7. This CDR3 has 13 residues. Germline CDR1 and CDR2: SQVTM and ANQGSEA. This CDR3 is CSVDDRVMDEQFF. The DNA of the CDR3 is TGCAGCGTTGATGACAGGGTAATGGATGAGCAGTTCTTC.

This clonotype was detected only a few times. The junction shows a germline mismatch at one end, possibly a read error. This chain joins TRBV5-6 and TRBJ2-3, with 7 bases that match TRBD2. The CDR3 extends over 13 amino acids. The germline CDR1 and CDR2 sequences are SGHDT and YYEEEE. CDR3 region: CASTLAGADTQYF. The CDR3 DNA follows: TGTGCCAGCACCTTGGCGGGGGCAGATACGCAGTATTTT.

This CDR3 is CASSLGQGGSEKLFF. The CDR3 region has the DNA TGTGCCAGCAGCTTAGGACAGGGGGGATCTGAAAAACTGTTTTTT. The V call is TRBV7-2, the J call TRBJ1-4; 9 nucleotides match TRBD1. CDR1 SGHTA and CDR2 FQGNSA come from the germline V gene. The CDR3 spans 15 residues. With 1 base clipped from V and 7 bases from J, the junction kept 4 bases outside the gene matches.

The V call is TRBV30, the J call TRBJ2-1; possibly TRBD1 for D (6 bases). V was shortened by 8 bases and J by 2 bases, with 13 bases between the two germline ends. The germline CDR1 and CDR2 sequences are GTSNPN and SVGIG (reference sequence). The CDR3 spans 13 residues. CDR3 loop: CALGAGAYNEQFF. CDR3 DNA sequence: TGTGCCCTCGGGGCAGGGGCCTACAATGAGCAGTTCTTC. Filled out from reference TRBV30 and TRBJ2-1, the complete variable domain reads SQTIHQWPATLVQPVGSPLSLECTVEGTSNPNLYWYRQAAGRGLQLLFYSVGIGQISSEVPQNLSASRPQDRQFILSSKKLLLSDSGFYLCALGAGAYNEQFFGPGTRLTVL.

In DNA form, the CDR3 reads TGTGCCAGCAGCCCCGGCCCCTGGAACATTCAGTACTTC. Its translation: CASSPGPWNIQYF. The gene calls are TRBV7-2 and TRBJ2-7; unclear D gene. The DNA end lines up better with TRBJ2-4; the J call may be wrong. Germline CDR1 SGHTA, CDR2 FQGNSA. This CDR3 is built from 13 residues.

The chain couples TRBV6-5 to TRBJ2-3; 11 bases match TRBD2. CDR1 MNHEY and CDR2 SVGAGI come from the germline V gene. The CDR3 has 17 residues. V lost 3 bases and J lost 5; bases outside the gene matches: 10. The CDR3 DNA reads TGTGCCAGCAGTTATGGCCGTAGCGGGGGGGCCAGAGATACGCAGTATTTT. Its protein product is CASSYGRSGGARDTQYF.

This clonotype showed up just a few times. The chain is built from TRBV6-5 and TRBJ2-1; D possibly corresponds to TRBD1 (6 bases). V was clipped by 7 bases and J by 5 bases, with 15 bases between them. Germline loops: CDR1 MNHEY, CDR2 SVGAGI. The CDR3 runs to 14 residues. The CDR3 DNA reads TGTGCCAGCACCTCACAGGGTCACCACAATGAGCAGTTCTTC. Protein product: CASTSQGHHNEQFF.

The gene calls are TRBV30 and TRBJ1-6; 7 nucleotides line up with TRBD1. V dropped 1 base and J dropped 7; count of bases not matched to a gene: 7. CDR3 length equals 15 residues. Germline values: CDR1 GTSNPN, CDR2 SVGIG (reference sequence). The CDR3 protein is CAWSEEGALNSPLHF. The DNA of the CDR3 is TGTGCCTGGAGTGAAGAGGGGGCTCTGAATTCACCCCTCCACTTT.

The gene calls are TRBV10-3 and TRBJ2-1; 9 positions match TRBD2. The CDR3 is made up of 16 amino acids. Germline trimming cut 6 bases from V and 0 bases from J; bases unmatched to any gene: 6. From germline, CDR1 is ENHRY and CDR2 SYGVKD. CDR3 nucleotides: TGTGCCATCAGGGCTAGCGGGGAGAGCTCCTACAATGAGCAGTTCTTC. Translation: CAIRASGESSYNEQFF.

Comment on this clonotype: The germline gene is not matched at one end of the junction; a read error may be the cause. V is TRBV12-3 or TRBV12-4 and J is TRBJ2-7; unclear D gene. This CDR3 is built from 13 residues. The CDR3 nucleotides are TGTACCAGCAGTTTTAGCCAGGCGAGTGAGCAGTACTTC. It translates to CTSSFSQASEQYF.

In its sample, this clonotype was seen a few times. This chain links TRBV14 with TRBJ1-1, with a weak D call TRBD1 (6 bases). This CDR3 contains 16 residues. Germline CDR1 is SGHDN and CDR2 is FVKESK. The V end lost 3 bases, the J end lost 0 bases, and 14 bases lay between the germline ends. CDR3 sequence: CASSQRPGAMNTEAFF. In nucleotides, the CDR3 is TGTGCCAGCAGCCAGAGACCGGGGGCCATGAACACTGAAGCTTTCTTT.

The chain joins TRBV6-5 to TRBJ2-2, with D possibly TRBD1 on 5 matching bases. Germline values: CDR1 MNHEY, CDR2 SVGAGI. The CDR3 length is 15 residues. Trimming pared 5 bases from V and 1 base from J, leaving 11 bases between. The CDR3 DNA is TGTGCCAGCAGTCTACAGACAGTGAACACCGGGGAGCTGTTTTTT. It encodes CASSLQTVNTGELFF.

This chain uses TRBV4-2 with TRBJ1-2, with D possibly being TRBD1 (6 bases). CDR3 length equals 17 residues. CDR1 is LGHNA and CDR2 is YNFKEQ in the germline V gene. Trimming took 1 base from V and 6 from J, leaving 21 bases between them. CDR3 sequence (DNA): TGTGCCAGCAGCCAAGTAGGGGGGGGGGCGAGGTCGGATGGCTACACCTTC. Its protein product is CASSQVGGGARSDGYTF.

The chain recombines TRBV12-3 or TRBV12-4 with TRBJ1-5; 8 bases agree with TRBD1. The CDR3 is 15 amino acids. Unmatched junction bases numbered 9, after V lost 6 bases and J lost 5 bases. CDR3 nucleotide sequence: TGTGCCAGCAGCAACAGGGGGAGTGGAGATCAGCCCCAGCATTTT. Its protein product is CASSNRGSGDQPQHF.

The genes are TRBV28 and TRBJ2-3; 11 nucleotides agree with TRBD2. V shed 2 bases and J 0 bases; nucleotides not matched to a gene: 7. The CDR3 is made up of 18 amino acids. Germline V gene data show CDR1 as MDHEN and CDR2 as SYDVKM. This chain's CDR3 is CASSLRASGGSSTDTQYF. CDR3 in DNA: TGTGCCAGCAGTTTACGGGCTAGCGGGGGGTCTAGCACAGATACGCAGTATTTT.

This clonotype was detected only a few times. The chain recombines TRBV5-1 with TRBJ2-3, with 10 positions matching TRBD2. With 4 bases clipped from V and 2 bases from J, the junction kept 10 bases outside the gene matches. This CDR3 is built from 17 residues. Germline-derived CDR1 and CDR2 are SGHRS and YFSETQ. The CDR3 is CASSVQGLAEVTDTQYF. The CDR3 coding sequence is TGCGCCAGCAGCGTGCAAGGACTAGCGGAGGTCACAGATACGCAGTATTTT.

This sequence joins TRBV20-1 and TRBJ2-1; D possibly corresponds to TRBD2 (6 bases). The CDR3 has 17 amino acids. The germline V gene has CDR1 DFQATT and CDR2 SNEGSKA (reference sequence). With 1 base removed from V and 0 bases from J, the gap between germline ends came to 16 bases. CDR3 nucleotides: TGCAGTGCTAGAGTGGGACGGGGACTGAGCTCCTACAATGAGCAGTTCTTC. The encoded protein is CSARVGRGLSSYNEQFF.

This clonotype was counted only a few times. The chain couples TRBV20-1 to TRBJ1-1; D gene ambiguous. The CDR3 is made up of 11 amino acids. Germline V gene data show CDR1 as DFQATT and CDR2 as SNEGSKA (reference sequence). The CDR3 is CSRLMNTEAFF. CDR3 sequence (DNA): TGCAGCCGATTAATGAACACTGAAGCTTTCTTT.

Only a few counts were recorded for this clonotype. The V and J genes are TRBV5-1 and TRBJ2-7; possible D gene TRBD1, 5 bases. CDR1 is SGHRS, CDR2 YFSETQ, per germline. With 0 bases removed from V and 2 bases from J, the gap between germline ends came to 15 bases. There are 16 residues in the CDR3. CDR3 amino acids: CASSLGTGSWTYEQYF. In DNA form, the CDR3 reads TGCGCCAGCAGCTTGGGAACAGGCAGTTGGACCTACGAGCAGTACTTC.